A single sample is the source of the 29 T cell receptor beta chains below, sequenced in a study of Ad26.COV2.S vaccination and SARS-CoV-2 variants. Profiling relied on immunoSEQ multiplex PCR, and the TCRdb table lists in-frame clones only, not all of them. This sample has approximately 410,000 clones, with about 90% found just once. Treatment reported: around 19 received Ad26.COV2.S at low or high dose, single or two shots; roughly five received placebo; per-sample allocation not given. Samples were taken on day 63 after the first vaccine or placebo injection. Sequences were derived from peripheral blood, sampled in a trial of Ad26.COV2.S vaccine versus placebo. These receptor sequences come from a person aged 18 to 65 who received the Ad26.COV2.S COVID-19 vaccine or a placebo.

This clone was counted once. The chain is built from TRBV14 and TRBJ1-1; TRBD1 is a possible D gene (5 bases). Germline CDR1 is SGHDN and CDR2 is FVKESK. Trimming took 4 bases from V and 6 from J, leaving 12 bases between them. CDR3 length: 13 amino acids. CDR3 residues: CASSPLRGAEAFF. In nucleotides, the CDR3 is TGTGCCAGCAGCCCCCTCCGGGGGGCTGAAGCTTTCTTT.

The chain carries TRBV6-2 or TRBV6-3 and TRBJ2-1, with TRBD1 matching 7 bases. V shed 4 bases and J 14 bases; nucleotides not matched to a gene: 8. CDR1 and CDR2 (germline): MNHEY, SVGEGT. The CDR3 runs to 12 residues. This CDR3 is CASSSLDREKFF. CDR3 sequence (DNA): TGTGCCAGCAGTTCACTAGACAGGGAGAAGTTCTTC.

The chain employs TRBV7-2 and TRBJ1-4, with a weak D call TRBD1 (5 bases). CDR1 is SGHTA and CDR2 is FQGNSA in the germline V gene. CDR3 length: 16 amino acids. Trimming took off 2 bases at V and 8 bases at J, with 18 bases between the two ends. CDR3 sequence: CASSLYGGGADEKLFF. The CDR3 DNA sequence: TGTGCCAGCAGCTTATATGGGGGAGGGGCCGACGAAAAACTGTTTTTT.

The gene calls are TRBV5-8 and TRBJ2-5; D is possibly TRBD1 (6 bases). V lost 2 bases, J lost 4 bases, and 15 bases lay in between. The CDR3 consists of 15 residues. The germline V gene has CDR1 SGHTS and CDR2 YDEGEE. CDR3 protein: CASSFIRGGRETQYF. For the CDR3, the DNA is TGTGCCAGCAGCTTTATCAGGGGTGGTCGAGAGACCCAGTACTTC.

This sequence joins TRBV27 and TRBJ1-2; D might be TRBD1 (6 bases). Germline CDR1 MNHEY, CDR2 SMNVEV (reference sequence). The CDR3 length is 14 residues. The V end lost 3 bases, the J end lost 0 bases, and 8 bases lay between the germline ends. The CDR3: CASSFSGANYGYTF. The DNA for the CDR3 is TGTGCCAGCAGTTTCTCAGGGGCTAACTATGGCTACACCTTC.

The chain carries TRBV7-8 and TRBJ2-1; maybe TRBD1 (6 bases). V lost 3 bases and J 0 bases, leaving 9 bases between the germline ends. This CDR3 is 15 amino acids long. The germline CDR1 and CDR2 sequences are SGHVS and FQNEAQ. CDR3 in amino acids: CASSFIRGSYNEQFF. CDR3 sequence (DNA): TGTGCCAGCAGCTTCATCAGGGGCTCCTACAATGAGCAGTTCTTC.

This clone occurred once. Other DNA sequences of this sample code for an identical CDR3. This chain joins TRBV18 and TRBJ2-5; no clear D. The germline gives CDR1 KGHSH, CDR2 LQKENI. The CDR3 covers 13 residues. With 3 bases removed from V and 0 bases from J, the gap between germline ends came to 5 bases. The CDR3: CASSPGYQETQYF. For the CDR3, the DNA is TGTGCCAGCTCACCTGGGTACCAAGAGACCCAGTACTTC.

This chain uses TRBV19 with TRBJ1-1; TRBD1 is a possible D gene (5 bases). CDR1 and CDR2 from the germline V gene are LNHDA and SQIVND (reference sequence). This CDR3 contains 11 residues. Trimming took off 3 bases at V and 8 bases at J, with 7 bases between the two ends. The CDR3 sequence: CASSMEGEAFF. CDR3 coding DNA: TGTGCCAGTAGTATGGAGGGGGAAGCTTTCTTT.

The chain couples TRBV19 to TRBJ1-1; 7 positions agree with TRBD1. Trimming removed 7 bases from V and 3 bases from J; junction bases left unmatched: 14. Germline CDR1 is LNHDA and CDR2 is SQIVND (reference sequence). The CDR3 covers 16 residues. As DNA, the CDR3 is TGTGCCAGTAAACTGGGGGCAGGGGGTAAGCACACTGAAGCTTTCTTT. Translated, it gives CASKLGAGGKHTEAFF.

This chain uses TRBV4-3 with TRBJ2-1; TRBD2 aligns across 7 bases. This CDR3 region has 13 residues. V was pared by 2 bases and J by 9 bases, with 4 bases of the junction left unmatched. Germline V gene lookup returns CDR1 LGHNA and CDR2 YSLEER. The CDR3 DNA reads TGCGCCAGCAGCCAATATACGGGGGGTGAGCAGTTCTTC. This encodes CASSQYTGGEQFF.

The genes are TRBV30 and TRBJ1-6; maybe TRBD1 (5 bases). The CDR3 runs 17 residues. V was shortened by 1 base and J by 2 bases, with 15 bases between the two germline ends. CDR1 and CDR2 from the germline V gene are GTSNPN and SVGIG (reference sequence). The CDR3 protein is CAWSEDLGQTYNSPLHF. In DNA, the CDR3 is TGTGCCTGGAGTGAGGACTTGGGGCAGACCTATAATTCACCCCTCCACTTT.

The chain employs TRBV9 and TRBJ2-5; tentatively, D is TRBD1 (5 bases). From germline, CDR1 is SGDLS and CDR2 YYNGEE. This CDR3 has 12 residues. Trimming took 3 bases from V and 7 from J, leaving 10 bases between them. CDR3 loop: CASSAPQGTQYF. The CDR3 bases are TGTGCCAGCAGCGCCCCCCAGGGGACCCAGTACTTC.

The chain couples TRBV6-4 to TRBJ1-2, with TRBD1 matching over 7 bases. This CDR3 region has 14 residues. Looked up from germline, CDR1 is MRHNA and CDR2 is SNTAGT. Trimming removed 5 bases from V and 1 base from J; junction bases left unmatched: 4. CDR3 region: CASSPGTVNYGYTF. CDR3 DNA: TGTGCCAGCAGTCCGGGGACAGTTAACTATGGCTACACCTTC.

The chain employs TRBV7-9 and TRBJ2-7; maybe TRBD2 (5 bases). This CDR3 has 14 residues. Germline V gene sequence: CDR1 SEHNR, CDR2 FQNEAQ (reference sequence). Trimming removed 1 base at V and 9 bases at J, with 16 bases between. For the CDR3, the DNA is TGTGCCAGCAGCTTAGTGTTCAGGACTTTAGGGCAGTACTTC. As protein: CASSLVFRTLGQYF.

The V and J genes are TRBV9 and TRBJ2-1; possible D gene TRBD2, 6 bases. The CDR3 is 16 residues long. Germline V CDR1 and CDR2: SGDLS, YYNGEE. V lost 4 bases and J lost 0, with 14 bases in between. CDR3 in amino acids: CASSPRAGSSYNEQFF. As DNA, the CDR3 is TGTGCCAGCAGCCCCCGGGCCGGGAGCTCCTACAATGAGCAGTTCTTC.

The J gene is TRBJ1-1, the V gene TRBV18, with unresolved D. Germline assignment: CDR1 KGHSH and CDR2 LQKENI. CDR3 size: 14 residues. The V gene lost 2 bases and the J gene lost 0 bases, with 7 bases spanning the gap. The CDR3 DNA follows: TGTGCCAGCTCACCAGCACCTCTGAACACTGAAGCTTTCTTT. It translates to CASSPAPLNTEAFF.

This sequence joins TRBV4-3 and TRBJ2-2; 12 nucleotides line up with TRBD2. CDR3 length: 19 amino acids. The germline CDR1 and CDR2 sequences are LGHNA and YSLEER. The V gene end was trimmed by 2 bases and the J gene end by 2 bases; junction bases not matched to a gene: 9. In nucleotides, the CDR3 is TGCGCCAGCAGCCAACTGTTTTCACTAGCGGGGGGAAACACCGGGGAGCTGTTTTTT. As protein: CASSQLFSLAGGNTGELFF.

Here the CDR3 DNA reads TGCGCCAGCAGCCACGCAAGAGAGGGGTCAAGGTACACCGGGGAGCTGTTTTTT. Amino acids: CASSHAREGSRYTGELFF. V is TRBV4-3 and J is TRBJ2-2; D might be TRBD1 or TRBD2, each matching 5 bases. V shed 3 bases and J shed 3 bases, with 20 bases lying between them. Germline values: CDR1 LGHNA, CDR2 YSLEER. CDR3 size: 18 residues.

The chain carries TRBV18 and TRBJ1-2; 7 bases align to TRBD1. The germline gives CDR1 KGHSH, CDR2 LQKENI. CDR3 length: 14 amino acids. Unmatched junction bases numbered 3, after V lost 0 bases and J lost 5 bases. The CDR3 DNA reads TGTGCCAGCTCACCACCCCAGGGGGTATATGGCTACACCTTC. The encoded protein is CASSPPQGVYGYTF. Filled out from reference TRBV18 and TRBJ1-2, the complete variable domain reads NAGVMQNPRHLVRRRGQEARLRCSPMKGHSHVYWYRQLPEEGLKFMVYLQKENIIDESGMPKERFSAEFPKEGPSILRIQQVVRGDSAAYFCASSPPQGVYGYTFGSGTRLTVV.

The chain links TRBV15 to TRBJ1-5; D is perhaps TRBD1 (6 bases). CDR1 and CDR2 (germline): LNHNV, YYDKDF (reference sequence). The CDR3 has 15 residues. Trimming removed 1 base at V and 2 bases at J, with 9 bases between. CDR3 amino acids: CATSRGRGGNQPQHF. The DNA of the CDR3 is TGTGCCACCAGCAGAGGCAGGGGAGGCAATCAGCCCCAGCATTTT.

Comments on this clone: Other DNA sequences in the same sample also yield this CDR3. This chain connects TRBV4-1 to TRBJ2-7, with D hard to call. CDR1 and CDR2 from the germline V gene are MGHRA and YSYEKL. V was pared by 4 bases and J by 2 bases, with 6 bases between. This CDR3 spans 12 amino acids. The CDR3 DNA is TGCGCCAGCAGCCCCAACGCCTACGAGCAGTACTTC. Protein product: CASSPNAYEQYF.

The V and J genes are TRBV5-1 and TRBJ2-1, with TRBD2 as a possible D gene (6 bases). V was trimmed by 1 base and J by 8 bases, leaving 10 bases between them. This CDR3 has 13 residues. Germline CDR1 is SGHRS and CDR2 is YFSETQ. The CDR3 bases are TGCGCCAGCAGCTTGAGGAGGGTTGATGAGCAGTTCTTC. Protein product: CASSLRRVDEQFF.

The chain links TRBV7-9 to TRBJ1-1, with TRBD1 identical over 10 bases. Germline V gives CDR1 SEHNR, CDR2 FQNEAQ (reference sequence). This CDR3 has 15 amino acids. Trimming removed 5 bases from V and 7 bases from J; junction bases left unmatched: 10. The CDR3 DNA sequence: TGTGCCAGCAGCGACGACAGGGGGCGGGGTGGTGAAGCTTTCTTT. Its protein is CASSDDRGRGGEAFF.

The CDR3 sequence: CASSKYRAQQFF. The CDR3, as DNA: TGTGCCAGCAGTAAATACAGGGCTCAGCAGTTCTTC. The chain recombines TRBV6-5 with TRBJ2-1; tentatively, D is TRBD1 (6 bases). V was clipped by 5 bases and J by 11 bases, with 13 bases between them. Germline CDR1 reads MNHEY; CDR2 reads SVGAGI. The CDR3 covers 12 residues.

J is TRBJ1-5 and V is TRBV6-5; D call uncertain. The CDR3 loop spans 15 amino acids. V shed 5 bases and J shed 3 bases, with 14 bases lying between them. Germline V gene sequence: CDR1 MNHEY, CDR2 SVGAGI. The CDR3 sequence: CASSPSWNLNQPQHF. CDR3 DNA: TGTGCCAGCAGTCCCAGTTGGAATCTCAATCAGCCCCAGCATTTT.

A single count supports this clone. The chain recombines TRBV27 with TRBJ1-4; 8 bases map to TRBD1. V shed 5 bases, J shed 3 bases, and the junction held 5 bases outside the gene matches. CDR3 length equals 15 residues. Germline CDR1 is MNHEY and CDR2 is SMNVEV (reference sequence). This chain's CDR3 is CASSPWDRSNEKLFF. The CDR3 DNA is TGTGCCAGCAGTCCTTGGGACAGGTCTAATGAAAAACTGTTTTTT.

The CDR3 DNA reads as TGTGCCAGCAGTGTCGCGGGGGCGCACCACACAGATACGCAGTATTTT. Amino acid sequence: CASSVAGAHHTDTQYF. The V call is TRBV2, the J call TRBJ2-3, with D maybe TRBD2 (7 bases). CDR1 is SNHLY and CDR2 is FYNNEI in the germline V gene. V was trimmed by 4 bases and J by 2 bases, leaving 16 bases between them. The CDR3 is 16 amino acids.

The chain recombines TRBV4-1 with TRBJ2-1; the D is unclear. This CDR3 region has 10 residues. V lost 6 bases, J lost 6 bases, and 3 bases lay in between. The germline gives CDR1 MGHRA, CDR2 YSYEKL. The CDR3 coding sequence is TGCGCCAGCAGTAGCAATGAGCAGTTCTTC. It encodes CASSSNEQFF.

V is TRBV19 and J is TRBJ1-5; maybe TRBD1 (5 bases). CDR1 and CDR2 (germline): LNHDA, SQIVND (reference sequence). V lost 6 bases and J lost 0, with 12 bases in between. This CDR3 is 15 amino acids long. Here the CDR3 reads CASRTAPNSNQPQHF. CDR3 coding DNA: TGTGCCAGTAGGACAGCACCTAATAGCAATCAGCCCCAGCATTTT.